Only a few counts were recorded for the clone carrying this T cell receptor (beta chain). Its antigen is undetermined. CDR3 length equals 16 residues. Trimming removed 0 bases from V and 2 bases from J, with 14 bases in between. CDR1 is SGHRS, CDR2 YFSETQ, per germline. The sample originates from a study of response to subunit inactivated influenza vaccine. Findings and limits, study-wide: The authors suggested that every seasonal influenza vaccination recruits few new T cells.

MiXCR was run by TCRdb on the RT-PCR reads, yielding one entry per CDR3 protein. Among about 480,000 distinct CDR3 sequences listed, over 10% were seen once. This chain joins TRBV5-1 and TRBJ2-5, with D tentatively TRBD1 (5 bases). The receptor was derived from a man in his forties or fifties who received an inactivated influenza vaccine. The sequencing here drew on PBMCs from blood, taken 45 days after vaccination. In DNA form, the CDR3 reads TGCGCCAGCAGCTTGGACGTTGGGGCAGCACAAGAGACCCAGTACTTC. Translated: CASSLDVGAAQETQYF.